The rows below give T cell receptor beta chains drawn from one sample of a study of early T cells in non-severe SARS-CoV-2 infection. TCRdb re-analysed the 5' RACE reads in MiXCR, keeping a single row per CDR3 protein. The data show roughly 70,000 distinct CDR3 sequences, 20% to 25% seen once. Sequencing used whole blood, obtained at baseline. The origin of the receptors is an adult who was a healthcare worker with PCR-confirmed SARS-CoV-2 infection or an uninfected control (not recorded which). CDR3s include the opening cysteine and the closing phenylalanine or tryptophan. Clone size is given for some rows only: seen once, a few or many times, or a class if the clone is expanded.

size: -
J: TRBJ2-5
V: TRBV5-4
CDR3: CASGSGEKETQYF

size: few
J: TRBJ2-1
V: TRBV4-2
CDR3: CASSPGNRGNEQFF

size: -
J: TRBJ2-2
V: TRBV25-1
CDR3: CASTTGVGELFF

size: few
J: TRBJ1-2
V: TRBV7-9
CDR3: CANTFPKGQGGYTF

size: -
J: TRBJ2-6
V: TRBV3-1
CDR3: CASSHPTGPNPSGANVLTF

size: few
J: TRBJ2-1
V: TRBV7-9
CDR3: CASSFGVAGAGNEQFF

size: few
J: TRBJ2-1
V: TRBV3-1
CDR3: CASSFSGNEQFF

size: once
J: TRBJ1-1
V: TRBV16
CDR3: CASSQSRTPNTEAFF

size: -
J: TRBJ2-3
V: TRBV5-1
CDR3: CASSLEGRRDTQYF

size: few
J: TRBJ2-7
V: TRBV5-1
CDR3: CASSDSAEQYF

size: few
J: TRBJ2-1
V: TRBV20-1
CDR3: CSARAGTRDNEQFF

size: once
J: TRBJ1-2
V: TRBV29-1
CDR3: CSGLDTVNGYTF

size: -
J: TRBJ1-2
V: TRBV9
CDR3: CASTGEGYGYTF

size: few
J: TRBJ2-7
V: TRBV4-1
CDR3: CANSPEPGVTYEQYF

size: few
J: TRBJ2-2
V: TRBV18
CDR3: CASSPGKNTGELFF

size: few
J: TRBJ2-7
V: TRBV5-6
CDR3: CASSRAGYYEQYF

size: many
J: TRBJ2-2
V: TRBV7-3
CDR3: CASSPEGRGGTGELFF

size: -
J: TRBJ2-7
V: TRBV5-5
CDR3: CASSLAGPTTIPYF

size: -
J: TRBJ2-5
V: TRBV7-8
CDR3: CASSLLLAGQETQYF

size: few
J: TRBJ2-1
V: TRBV5-6
CDR3: CASLKLDAPTRNDNEQFF

size: -
J: TRBJ2-7
V: TRBV7-2
CDR3: CASSQTSGGYEQYF

size: -
J: TRBJ2-3
V: TRBV7-9
CDR3: CASSLVQPDTQYF

size: -
J: TRBJ2-7
V: TRBV14
CDR3: CASSPPLTYEQYF

size: -
J: TRBJ2-6
V: TRBV11-2
CDR3: CASRAFSGANVLTF

size: many
J: TRBJ1-1
V: TRBV7-9
CDR3: CASSSTDRSGEAFF

size: -
J: TRBJ2-3
V: TRBV20-1
CDR3: CSASFLAADTQYF

size: few
J: TRBJ2-7
V: TRBV20-1
CDR3: CSASSGTQFDYEQYF

size: many
J: TRBJ2-5
V: TRBV5-4
CDR3: CASRARDSLETQYF

size: -
J: TRBJ1-1
V: TRBV29-1
CDR3: CSGGGQTNTEAFF

size: many
J: TRBJ1-5
V: TRBV12-3/TRBV12-4
CDR3: CASSPPGQGIKGNQPQHF

size: -
J: TRBJ1-2
V: TRBV14
CDR3: CASSPSGGVRGYTF

size: many
J: TRBJ1-6
V: TRBV7-6
CDR3: CASSHNQGVDSPLHF

size: -
J: TRBJ2-1
V: TRBV12-3/TRBV12-4
CDR3: CASTVRDRGLNEQFF

size: -
J: TRBJ2-3
V: TRBV12-3/TRBV12-4
CDR3: CASSPERADTQYF

size: few
J: TRBJ1-1
V: TRBV10-3
CDR3: CAISGDSRSEAFF

size: -
J: TRBJ2-3
V: TRBV3-1
CDR3: CASSRGGTTDTQYF

size: -
J: TRBJ2-1
V: TRBV5-4
CDR3: CASSLESGGYNEQFF